This TCR beta chain was captured in a study of T cells expressing NK-cell markers (dated by TCRdb to about 2020). Study-level background: Three sorted T-cell subsets (CD3+CD56+NKG2C+, CD3+CD56+NKG2C- and CD3+CD56-NKG2C+) from under 10 donors had their TCR beta-chain repertoires profiled. Among the eight sequenced donors, seven were HCMV-seropositive and one was HCMV-seronegative. The study sequenced eight donors, all healthy volunteers chosen at random: three men and five women. Sequencing of the libraries produced 2 x 150 bp reads on Illumina HiSeq 2000/2500, MiSeq or NextSeq.

The full study reports these points: Those dominant clonotypes were again the most abundant among CD3+CD56-NKG2C+ cells in four donors, at about 28.3-65%. It remained unclear whether the expanded NKG2C-expressing T cell clones were specific for HCMV antigens. In more than five donors, the dominant CD3+CD56+NKG2C+ clonotypes were found to rank among the top 10 CD8+ clonotypes and to make up about 1.0-7.5% of CD8+ T cells.

As concerns this clonotype: Its antigen target is currently unknown.

A commercial ELISA kit detecting HCMV-specific IgG in serum was used to determine HCMV serostatus. Ficoll density gradient centrifugation was used to isolate peripheral blood mononuclear cells from blood. CDR1 and CDR2 were assigned from the germline V gene (reference sequence) as DFQATT and SNEGSKA. Including the terminal cysteine and phenylalanine, the CDR3 comprises 11 residues. The DNA sequence is not available. For sequencing, an Illumina HiSeq 2000 was employed. TCR beta cDNA libraries were made by 5'RACE template switching that added a universal primer site and unique molecular identifiers. cDNA synthesis was primed from the TCR beta constant segment, followed by two successive PCR amplification steps. The paper's processing steps were these. Reads were demultiplexed and grouped by UMI with MIGEC, and clonotypes were assembled and quantified with MiTCR. To exclude erroneous sequences, only TCR cDNA sequences supported by at least two reads were retained. The tcR package was used for downstream repertoire analysis, and clonotypes were matched across fractions by CDR3 nucleotide sequence plus V segment. VDJmatch was used to annotate antigen specificity against VDJdb, with one amino acid substitution allowed in CDR3. TCRdb reprocessed the reads, so every CDR3 protein sequence counts as one entry and DNA is not shown. TCRdb assigned the V and J calls; the authors' analysis was not used. The record for this sample contains roughly 380,000 distinct CDR3 sequences. The ten largest clonotypes hold 5.2% of the sample.

The V gene is TRBV20-1 and the J gene is TRBJ2-3. This TCR was recovered from a man aged 18 to 69 in good health. The sequenced sample was blood T cells: a sorted CD56 or NKG2C T cell subset, CD4+ or CD8+ T cells, or bulk PBMC T cells (not recorded which). CDR3 sequence: CSAISADTQYF.